The entry below gives a single TCR beta chain sequence along with its context. What it binds is unknown. At one end, the junction sequence differs from germline, possibly due to a read error. The data were obtained in a study of PD-1 blockade in classical Hodgkin lymphoma. Study-wide context: Nivolumab was administered to patients intravenously at 3 mg/kg every 2 weeks. Whole-study findings and limits: Relapsed/refractory patients reportedly had lower baseline diversity than newly diagnosed patients.

The CDR3 sequence is 17 residues long. Germline CDR1 and CDR2: LGHNA and YSLEER. Each patient's relapse followed autologous stem cell transplantation, and brentuximab vedotin exposure varied. Sequencing used immunoSEQ multiplex PCR; TCRdb keeps in-frame clones, though not all of them. The sample has fewer than 25,000 clones, approximately 81% seen once; the top ten hold about 8%. Sequenced material: peripheral blood mononuclear cells (PBMCs), taken before the second cycle of nivolumab. The chain links TRBV4-3 to TRBJ1-6; 7 bases agree with TRBD1. This receptor was obtained from a human donor with classical Hodgkin lymphoma. In DNA form, the CDR3 reads TGCGCCAGCAGCCCCGGGGACAGTAACCTAATAGGCTCACCCTTCCACTTT. The encoded protein is CASSPGDSNLIGSPFHF.